The present T cell receptor (beta chain) was sequenced within a study of blood T cell repertoires in COVID-19. Per the germline V gene, CDR1 is MDHEN and CDR2 is SYDVKM. The CDR3 totals 14 residues. V lost 5 bases to trimming and J lost 7 bases; unmatched junction nucleotides: 10. Method: immunoSEQ multiplex PCR; TCRdb's copy keeps in-frame clones and lacks some. There are about 290,000 clones in the sample; 89% occur only once, and less than 2% lies in the top ten. The sequence was collected from a woman aged 40 to 49 who had recovered from COVID-19. The sample was PBMCs or T cells enriched from blood (not recorded which). The chain joins TRBV28 to TRBJ1-2; 7 nucleotides align to TRBD1. In DNA form, the CDR3 reads TGTGCCAGCAGTACAACAGGGGACGCGGGTGGCTACACCTTC. Translating gives CASSTTGDAGGYTF.